This T cell receptor (beta chain) was recovered during a study of shared clonotypes between healthy human individuals. The table came from immunoSEQ multiplex PCR; TCRdb's copy has only in-frame clones and leaves some out. The sample contains under 1 million clones, around 96% of which appear only once. Positively selected for CCR7, the CD45RO-negative cells used as naive CD8 cells excluded terminally differentiated effector memory CD45RA+ cells. Donors were Caucasian adults residing in Nashville, Tennessee, USA. The sample consisted of naive CD8+ T cells sorted from blood. This clonotype originated in a man under 40 in good health.

The CDR3 bases are TGTGCCAGTAGTAGACGGACATCGAACACTGAAGCTTTCTTT. It codes for CASSRRTSNTEAFF. The rearrangement links TRBV19 to TRBJ1-1, with D maybe TRBD1 (5 bases). The germline V gene encodes CDR1 LNHDA and CDR2 SQIVND (reference sequence). Trimming took 4 bases from V and 1 from J, leaving 10 bases between them. The CDR3 covers 14 residues.